One and the same sample provided the 17 T cell receptor beta chains below, sequenced in a study of cytomegalovirus exposure and HLA in healthy donors. Both 60 Vbeta primers and 13 Jbeta primers went into the PCR. Data came from immunoSEQ multiplex PCR; TCRdb stores just in-frame clones and leaves some out. This sample has over 150,000 clones; about 80% occur once, and the top ten carry around 7.2%. Sequencing was performed on PBMCs. The receptors come from a man aged 25 to 45 in good health and CMV-seropositive.

The CDR3 DNA follows: TGTGCCAGCAGCTTAGAGGGGTGGGGAGGAAGGGTCTACGAGCAGTACTTC. Its protein is CASSLEGWGGRVYEQYF. The chain links TRBV11-3 to TRBJ2-7, with D perhaps TRBD2 (6 bases). The germline CDR1 and CDR2 sequences are SGHNT and YENEEA. The CDR3 totals 17 residues. The V end lost 0 bases, the J end lost 3 bases, and 18 bases lay between the germline ends.

The chain has TRBV2 and TRBJ1-5, with D unresolved. V lost 7 bases and J 0 bases, leaving 10 bases between the germline ends. This CDR3 is built from 14 residues. CDR1 SNHLY and CDR2 FYNNEI come from the germline V gene. The CDR3, as DNA: TGTGCCAGCATGGCAGGAAGTAGCAATCAGCCCCAGCATTTT. It encodes CASMAGSSNQPQHF.

The V call is TRBV27, the J call TRBJ1-2; possibly TRBD1 for D (5 bases). The CDR3 loop spans 12 amino acids. The germline gives CDR1 MNHEY, CDR2 SMNVEV (reference sequence). V lost 6 bases and J lost 3, with 8 bases in between. The CDR3 loop reads CASRGGYYGYTF. The CDR3 region has the DNA TGTGCCAGCAGGGGGGGATACTATGGCTACACCTTC.

The chain uses TRBV4-1 and TRBJ2-3; TRBD2 aligns across 8 bases. The CDR3 covers 17 residues. Germline CDR1 is MGHRA and CDR2 is YSYEKL. V dropped 0 bases and J dropped 0; count of bases not matched to a gene: 5. The CDR3 region has the DNA TGCGCCAGCAGCCAAGATGACGGGGGGGGGAGCACAGATACGCAGTATTTT. It encodes CASSQDDGGGSTDTQYF.

The chain carries TRBV7-8 and TRBJ2-7, with D tentatively TRBD1 (6 bases). The CDR3 consists of 14 residues. Germline V gene lookup returns CDR1 SGHVS and CDR2 FQNEAQ. V lost 1 base, J lost 2 bases, and 9 bases lay in between. The CDR3 loop is CASSLEQGTYEQYF. DNA for the CDR3: TGTGCCAGCAGCTTAGAACAGGGTACCTACGAGCAGTACTTC.

This chain uses TRBV4-1 with TRBJ2-3, with a tentative D call TRBD2 (5 bases). There are 11 residues in the CDR3. The germline gives CDR1 MGHRA, CDR2 YSYEKL. Trimming took 5 bases from V and 9 from J, leaving 9 bases between them. For the CDR3, the DNA is TGCGCCAGCAGCGTTAGCGCCACGCAGTATTTT. The encoded protein is CASSVSATQYF.

V and J are TRBV18 and TRBJ2-7, with D possibly matching TRBD1 (5 bases). The CDR3 is 14 residues long. The V and J ends lost 1 base and 2 bases respectively, with 9 bases between them. Germline assignment: CDR1 KGHSH and CDR2 LQKENI. The chain's CDR3 is CASSPQGNTYEQYF. The DNA of the CDR3 is TGTGCCAGCTCACCACAGGGGAATACCTACGAGCAGTACTTC.

V is TRBV6-5 and J is TRBJ2-1, with D possibly TRBD2 on 7 matching bases. CDR1 and CDR2 from the germline V gene are MNHEY and SVGAGI. The CDR3 is 15 amino acids. Trimming took off 5 bases at V and 3 bases at J, with 14 bases between the two ends. For the CDR3, the DNA is TGTGCCAGCAGTCGGAGGGGGGGAAACTACAATGAGCAGTTCTTC. Translating gives CASSRRGGNYNEQFF.

The chain employs TRBV9 and TRBJ2-1; possible D gene TRBD1, 6 bases. The V gene's germline CDR1 is SGDLS and CDR2 YYNGEE. V lost 0 bases and J lost 3, with 13 bases in between. The CDR3 spans 16 residues. CDR3 amino acids: CASSVAPTGLYNEQFF. Written as DNA, the CDR3 is TGTGCCAGCAGCGTAGCCCCAACAGGGCTCTACAATGAGCAGTTCTTC.

The V gene is TRBV27, the J gene TRBJ1-5, with 7 bases fitting TRBD1. CDR1 is MNHEY and CDR2 is SMNVEV in the germline V gene (reference sequence). Trimming took 5 bases from V and 0 from J; bases not matched to a gene: 7. The CDR3 has 16 residues. CDR3 bases: TGTGCCAGCAGTCAAGGGACAGACTTTAGCAATCAGCCCCAGCATTTT. It encodes CASSQGTDFSNQPQHF.

The chain is built from TRBV12-5 and TRBJ1-2; D may be TRBD1 (6 bases). CDR3 length: 15 amino acids. The V end lost 3 bases, the J end lost 0 bases, and 11 bases lay between the germline ends. Germline V gene sequence: CDR1 LGHNT, CDR2 FRNRAP. CDR3 protein: CASGFRTASNYGYTF. CDR3 bases: TGTGCTAGTGGTTTCCGGACAGCTTCTAACTATGGCTACACCTTC.

The chain uses TRBV18 and TRBJ2-7; 9 bases agree with TRBD1. This CDR3 has 15 amino acids. Looked up from germline, CDR1 is KGHSH and CDR2 is LQKENI. V lost 3 bases to trimming and J lost 5 bases; unmatched junction nucleotides: 8. For the CDR3, the DNA is TGTGCCAGCTCACCGACGGGACAGGGCCGCGACGAGCAGTACTTC. Translation: CASSPTGQGRDEQYF.

This CDR3 reads CASSHHVGGGSTDTQYF. The CDR3 nucleotides are TGCGCCAGCAGCCATCACGTCGGGGGGGGCAGCACAGATACGCAGTATTTT. The chain recombines TRBV4-3 with TRBJ2-3, with 8 nucleotides matching TRBD2. CDR1 LGHNA and CDR2 YSLEER come from the germline V gene. This CDR3 spans 17 amino acids. V shed 3 bases and J 0 bases; nucleotides not matched to a gene: 8.

CDR3 sequence: CAISESLRGGHGYTF. The CDR3 DNA reads TGTGCCATCAGTGAGTCTCTAAGAGGGGGCCATGGCTACACCTTC. This chain connects TRBV10-3 to TRBJ1-2; 7 bases are a match to TRBD1. V trimming: 0 bases; J trimming: 6 bases; junction bases outside the gene matches: 7. In germline, CDR1 is ENHRY, CDR2 SYGVKD. CDR3 size: 15 residues.

The J gene is TRBJ2-3, the V gene TRBV5-4, with 11 bases fitting TRBD2. This CDR3 is built from 17 residues. The germline gives CDR1 SGHNT, CDR2 YYREEE (reference sequence). After removal of 5 bases from V and 4 bases from J, the junction contained 12 bases not matched to a gene. CDR3 sequence (DNA): TGTGCCAGCAGTTATCTAGCGGGGGGACGGAGCGCAGATACGCAGTATTTT. Protein product: CASSYLAGGRSADTQYF. Drawing the rest from reference TRBV5-4 and TRBJ2-3, the complete variable domain is ETGVTQSPTHLIKTRGQQVTLRCSSQSGHNTVSWYQQALGQGPQFIFQYYREEENGRGNFPPRFSGLQFPNYSSELNVNALELDDSALYLCASSYLAGGRSADTQYFGPGTRLTVL.

The chain links TRBV2 to TRBJ1-5, with a weak D call TRBD1 (6 bases). Per germline, CDR1 SNHLY and CDR2 FYNNEI. The V end was cut by 5 bases, the J end by 4 bases, with 6 bases between. The length of the CDR3 is 12 residues. The CDR3 loop reads CASSRGNQPQHF. Here the CDR3 DNA reads TGTGCCAGCAGTAGGGGGAATCAGCCCCAGCATTTT.

This clone came up once. J is TRBJ1-1 and V is TRBV7-9; the D is unclear. The V end lost 5 bases, the J end lost 4 bases, and 11 bases lay between the germline ends. The CDR3 is made up of 13 amino acids. CDR1 and CDR2 (germline): SEHNR, FQNEAQ (reference sequence). CDR3 nucleotides: TGTGCCAGCAGCCTCCCGGGATTCACTGAAGCTTTCTTT. Translated: CASSLPGFTEAFF.